The clone carrying this T cell receptor beta chain was seen a few times. Its antigen is not identified. The data were obtained in a study of PD-1 blockade in mismatch repair-deficient tumors. Method: immunoSEQ multiplex PCR; TCRdb's copy keeps in-frame clones and lacks some. Of about 110,000 clones in the sample, more than 60% were seen once. General observations from the study: Rapid post-treatment expansion, then contraction, generally preceding radiologic response, marked tumor-resident clones.

The sample consisted of peripheral blood, taken more than 58 weeks after starting pembrolizumab. The clonotype originates from an adult with mismatch repair-deficient cancer.

DNA of the CDR3: TGTGCCAGCAGCCCGGGACTTACCTACGAGCAGTACTTC. Encoded protein: CASSPGLTYEQYF. This sequence joins TRBV13 and TRBJ2-7, with a tentative D call TRBD2 (6 bases). This CDR3 has 13 residues. V gave up 5 bases and J gave up 2 bases, with 10 bases separating them. Germline loops: CDR1 PRHDT, CDR2 FYEKMQ (reference sequence).